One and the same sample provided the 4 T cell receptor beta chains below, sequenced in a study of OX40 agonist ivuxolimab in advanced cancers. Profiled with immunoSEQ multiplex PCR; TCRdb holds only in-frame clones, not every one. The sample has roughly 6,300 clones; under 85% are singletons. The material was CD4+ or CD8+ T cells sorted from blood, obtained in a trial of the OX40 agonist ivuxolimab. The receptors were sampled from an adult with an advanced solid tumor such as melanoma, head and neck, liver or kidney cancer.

As DNA, the CDR3 is TGTGCCAGCACGTTTGGAGGGTTGGTCGAGCAGTACTTC. Translated, it gives CASTFGGLVEQYF. The rearrangement links TRBV6-6 to TRBJ2-7; D might be TRBD2 (6 bases). V was cut by 7 bases and J by 6 bases, with 16 bases left in between. There are 13 residues in the CDR3. Germline values: CDR1 MNHNY, CDR2 SVGAGI (reference sequence).

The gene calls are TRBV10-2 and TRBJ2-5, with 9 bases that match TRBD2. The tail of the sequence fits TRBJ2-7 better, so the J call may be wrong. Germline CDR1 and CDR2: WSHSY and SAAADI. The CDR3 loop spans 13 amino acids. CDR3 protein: CASLLAGSYEQYF. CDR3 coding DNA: TGCGCCAGCCTCCTAGCGGGGAGCTACGAGCAGTACTTC.

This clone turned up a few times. Here the CDR3 reads CASSLGGGANQPQHF. The DNA of the CDR3 is TGTGCCAGCAGTTTAGGAGGGGGGGCCAATCAGCCCCAGCATTTT. The J gene is TRBJ1-5, the V gene TRBV27, with a possible D match to TRBD1 (6 bases). V lost 2 bases and J lost 3, with 11 bases in between. The V gene's germline CDR1 is MNHEY and CDR2 SMNVEV (reference sequence). The CDR3 covers 15 residues.

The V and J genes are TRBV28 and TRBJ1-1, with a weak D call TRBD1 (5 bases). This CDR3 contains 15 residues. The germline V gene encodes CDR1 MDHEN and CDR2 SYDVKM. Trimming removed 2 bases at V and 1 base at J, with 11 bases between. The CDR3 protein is CASSLGWGGNTEAFF. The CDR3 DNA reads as TGTGCCAGCAGTTTAGGGTGGGGCGGGAACACTGAAGCTTTCTTT.